This T cell receptor beta chain originates from a study of T cell repertoires in cytomegalovirus infection. In the study overall: In public TCR beta signatures, there were indications of both CMV infection and matching HLA type.

Broader study findings: In two of eight donors, the top clonotype was HLA-C-restricted CMV-specific.

To note about this clonotype: Its antigen is unknown.

Germline V gives CDR1 LGHDT, CDR2 YNNKEL (reference sequence). V dropped 4 bases and J dropped 8 bases, with 17 bases sitting between them. This CDR3 contains 15 residues. TCRdb ran MiXCR on the reads and lists one entry per CDR3 protein. The sample carries under 350,000 distinct CDR3 sequences, around 20% recorded once. The chain carries TRBV3-1 and TRBJ1-4, with D possibly being TRBD1 (6 bases). The origin of this receptor is a human donor in good health (CMV status not recorded). Some clones in this sample may be carry-over from other donors' samples. The material sequenced was cultured PBMCs, taken from culture after CMV antigen stimulation. The CDR3 sequence is CASSPNDRTSEKLFF. The DNA for the CDR3 is TGTGCCAGCAGCCCTAATGACAGGACCAGCGAAAAACTGTTTTTT.